A selection of T cell receptor beta chains follows, all from one sample in a study of T cell changes during pregnancy in multiple sclerosis. The repertoire was sequenced with immunoSEQ multiplex PCR; TCRdb's copy has only in-frame clones and lacks some. The sample contains 75,000 to 95,000 clones, 93% of which appear only once. Material: peripheral blood, obtained in the second trimester of pregnancy. The receptors here all came from a female donor with multiple sclerosis, enrolled in a pregnancy study. The CDR3 runs from the conserved cysteine through the conserved F or W. A D gene is named only where the DNA matches it firmly. Clone size is stated in some rows and not others, as once, few, many or a class when expanded.

abundance,v_gene,j_gene,len,d_gene,CDR3aa,CDR3nt
-,TRBV5-4,TRBJ1-2,14,-,CASSEDSWAYGYTF,TGTGCCAGCAGCGAGGACAGTTGGGCCTATGGCTACACCTTC
-,TRBV12-5,TRBJ1-2,13,-,CASGFSTNYGYTF,TGTGCTAGTGGTTTTTCAACTAACTATGGCTACACCTTC
-,TRBV4-1,TRBJ1-5,19,TRBD1,CASSQSGGSGTGSDQPQHF,TGCGCCAGCAGCCAATCCGGAGGCTCCGGGACAGGGTCCGATCAGCCCCAGCATTTT
once,TRBV5-4,TRBJ2-1,14,-,CAVMASHTHNEQFF,TGTGCTGTGATGGCCTCCCACACGCATAATGAGCAGTTCTTC
-,TRBV20-1,TRBJ2-7,11,-,CSAGGGGEQYF,TGCAGTGCTGGGGGCGGGGGCGAGCAGTACTTC
-,TRBV6-5,TRBJ2-7,13,TRBD1,CASSSDRIYEQYF,TGTGCCAGCAGTTCGGACAGGATCTACGAGCAGTACTTC
-,TRBV29-1,TRBJ2-5,13,-,CSVSTQGGETQYF,TGCAGCGTTTCGACACAGGGCGGCGAGACCCAGTACTTC
-,TRBV11-2,TRBJ2-7,14,-,CASSLASGLNEQYF,TGTGCCAGCAGCTTAGCTTCAGGACTAAACGAGCAGTACTTC
-,TRBV19,TRBJ1-1,13,-,CASYSGGETEAFF,TGTGCCAGTTACTCGGGGGGGGAGACTGAAGCTTTCTTT
-,TRBV18,TRBJ1-1,15,-,CASSPGPGSNTEAFF,TGTGCCAGCTCACCAGGGCCAGGGTCGAACACTGAAGCTTTCTTT
-,TRBV5-8,TRBJ2-7,15,TRBD1,CASSLTGTGAYEQYF,TGTGCCAGCAGCTTGACCGGGACAGGGGCCTACGAGCAGTACTTC
-,TRBV6-5,TRBJ1-1,14,-,CASSYSVRNTEAFF,TGTGCCAGCAGTTACTCGGTCAGGAACACTGAAGCTTTCTTT
-,TRBV27,TRBJ1-5,14,-,CASSFSGGNQPQHF,TGTGCCAGCAGTTTTTCGGGGGGCAATCAGCCCCAGCATTTT
-,TRBV7-6,TRBJ2-7,18,TRBD2,CASSPKPLAGMSSYEQYF,TGTGCCAGCAGCCCTAAGCCTCTAGCGGGAATGAGCTCCTACGAGCAGTACTTC
-,TRBV6-1,TRBJ2-7,16,-,CASSEKVGDSSYEQYF,TGTGCCAGCAGTGAAAAAGTAGGGGATAGCTCCTACGAGCAGTACTTC
-,TRBV18,TRBJ2-7,13,-,CASSRASSYEQYF,TGTGCCAGCTCACGGGCCTCCTCCTACGAGCAGTACTTC
-,TRBV2,TRBJ1-5,16,TRBD1,CASSAQGAGSNQPQHF,TGTGCCAGCAGCGCTCAGGGGGCTGGTAGCAATCAGCCCCAGCATTTT
-,TRBV19,TRBJ2-1,13,TRBD2,CASNGLARDEQFF,TGTGCCAGTAATGGACTAGCGAGGGATGAGCAGTTCTTC
-,TRBV18,TRBJ2-7,17,-,CASSNKRPPTGRSEQYF,TGTGCCAGCTCAAACAAACGCCCCCCCACAGGACGTTCTGAGCAGTACTTC
-,TRBV28,TRBJ1-1,16,-,CASSFPSYRANTEAFF,TGTGCCAGCAGTTTTCCATCATACAGGGCGAACACTGAAGCTTTCTTT
-,TRBV6-5,TRBJ2-3,13,-,CATQGPNTDTQYF,TGTGCCACCCAGGGGCCAAACACAGATACGCAGTATTTT
few,TRBV6-5,TRBJ2-7,14,TRBD1,CASTFHGTGGEQYF,TGTGCCAGCACATTTCATGGTACAGGGGGCGAGCAGTACTTC